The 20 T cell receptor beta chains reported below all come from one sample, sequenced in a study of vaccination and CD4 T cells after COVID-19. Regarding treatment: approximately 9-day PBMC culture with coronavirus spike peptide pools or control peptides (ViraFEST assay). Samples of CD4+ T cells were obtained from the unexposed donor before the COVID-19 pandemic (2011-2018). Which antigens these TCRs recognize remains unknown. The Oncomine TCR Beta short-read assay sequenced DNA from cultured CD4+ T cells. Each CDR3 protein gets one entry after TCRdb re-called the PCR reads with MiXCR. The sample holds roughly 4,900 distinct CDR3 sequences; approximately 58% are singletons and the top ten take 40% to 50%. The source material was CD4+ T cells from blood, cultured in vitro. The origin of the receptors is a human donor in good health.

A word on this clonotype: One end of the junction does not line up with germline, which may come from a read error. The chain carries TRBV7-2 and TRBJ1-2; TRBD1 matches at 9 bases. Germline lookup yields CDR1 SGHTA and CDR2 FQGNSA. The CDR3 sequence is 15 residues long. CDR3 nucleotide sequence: TGTGCCAGCAGGTTAGACAACAGGGGGCGGGAGGGCTACACCTTC. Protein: CASRLDNRGREGYTF.

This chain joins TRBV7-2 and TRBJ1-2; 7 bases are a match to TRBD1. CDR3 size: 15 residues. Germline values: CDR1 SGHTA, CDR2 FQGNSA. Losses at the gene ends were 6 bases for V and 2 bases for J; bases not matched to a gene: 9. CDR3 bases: TGTGCCAGCAGACTTAATACAGGGGCCAACTATGGCTACACCTTC. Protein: CASRLNTGANYGYTF.

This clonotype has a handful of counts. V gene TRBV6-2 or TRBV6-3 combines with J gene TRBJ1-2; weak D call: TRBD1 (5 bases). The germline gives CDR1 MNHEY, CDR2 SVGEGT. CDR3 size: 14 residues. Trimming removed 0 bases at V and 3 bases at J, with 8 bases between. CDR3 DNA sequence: TGTGCCAGCAGTTACTCGCTCAGGGACTATGGCTACACCTTC. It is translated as CASSYSLRDYGYTF.

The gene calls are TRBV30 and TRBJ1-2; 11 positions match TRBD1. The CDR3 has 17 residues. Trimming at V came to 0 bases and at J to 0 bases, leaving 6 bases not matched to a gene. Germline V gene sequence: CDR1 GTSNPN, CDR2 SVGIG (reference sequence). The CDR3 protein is CAWSVARGQGANYGYTF. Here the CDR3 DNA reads TGTGCCTGGAGTGTAGCCCGGGGACAGGGGGCTAACTATGGCTACACCTTC. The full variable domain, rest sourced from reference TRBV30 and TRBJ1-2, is SQTIHQWPATLVQPVGSPLSLECTVEGTSNPNLYWYRQAAGRGLQLLFYSVGIGQISSEVPQNLSASRPQDRQFILSSKKLLLSDSGFYLCAWSVARGQGANYGYTFGSGTRLTVV.

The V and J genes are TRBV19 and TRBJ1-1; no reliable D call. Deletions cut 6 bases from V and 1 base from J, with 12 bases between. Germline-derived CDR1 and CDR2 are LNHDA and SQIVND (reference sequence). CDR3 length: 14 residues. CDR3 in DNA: TGTGCCAGTAGGAAGGAGGCGAAGAACACTGAAGCTTTCTTT. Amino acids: CASRKEAKNTEAFF.

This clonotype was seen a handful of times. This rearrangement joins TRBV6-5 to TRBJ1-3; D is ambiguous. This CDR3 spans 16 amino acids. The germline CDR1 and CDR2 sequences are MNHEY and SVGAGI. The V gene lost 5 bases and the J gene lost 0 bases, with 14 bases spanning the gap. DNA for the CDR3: TGTGCCAGCAGTCCCTCGACGGCACGCTCTGGAAACACCATATATTTT. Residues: CASSPSTARSGNTIYF.

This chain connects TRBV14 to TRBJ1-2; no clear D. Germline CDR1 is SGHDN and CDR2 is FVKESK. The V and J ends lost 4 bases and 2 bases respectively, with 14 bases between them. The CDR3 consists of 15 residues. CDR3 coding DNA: TGTGCCAGCAGCCCGAGGAGCGAGCCAAACTATGGCTACACCTTC. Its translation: CASSPRSEPNYGYTF.

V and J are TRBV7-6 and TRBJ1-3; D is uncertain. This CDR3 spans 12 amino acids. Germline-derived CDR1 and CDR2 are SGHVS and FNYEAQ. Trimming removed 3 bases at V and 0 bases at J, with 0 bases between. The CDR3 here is CASSFSGNTIYF. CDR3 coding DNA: TGTGCCAGCAGCTTCTCTGGAAACACCATATATTTT.

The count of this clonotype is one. The chain's CDR3 is CASSSSTEDTEAFF. CDR3 in DNA: TGTGCCAGCAGCTCGTCGACAGAGGACACTGAAGCTTTCTTT. This chain connects TRBV21-1 to TRBJ1-1; TRBD1 is taken as the D call from the table, unchecked against the DNA. TRBV21-1 is reported as a pseudogene. CDR3 size: 14 residues.

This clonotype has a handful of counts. The CDR3 region has the DNA TGCGCCAGCAGCTTGGGACAGTCCCCTTACGAGCAGTACTTC. Residues: CASSLGQSPYEQYF. V and J are TRBV5-1 and TRBJ2-7, with D perhaps TRBD1 (5 bases). CDR1 SGHRS and CDR2 YFSETQ come from the germline V gene. V lost 0 bases and J 4 bases, leaving 11 bases between the germline ends. The CDR3 contains 14 residues.

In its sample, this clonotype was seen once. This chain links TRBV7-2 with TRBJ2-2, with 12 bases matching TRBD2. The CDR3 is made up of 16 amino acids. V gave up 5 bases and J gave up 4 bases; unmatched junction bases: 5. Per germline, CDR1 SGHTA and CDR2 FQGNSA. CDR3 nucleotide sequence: TGTGCCAGCAGCCAACTAGCGGGGGGCGGCACCGGGGAGCTGTTTTTT. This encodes CASSQLAGGGTGELFF.

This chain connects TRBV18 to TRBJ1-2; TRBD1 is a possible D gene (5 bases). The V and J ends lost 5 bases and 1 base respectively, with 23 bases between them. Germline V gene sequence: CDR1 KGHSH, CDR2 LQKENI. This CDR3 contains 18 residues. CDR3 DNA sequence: TGTGCCAGCTCAATGAGACAGACACCCCGCTACAATAACTATGGCTACACCTTC. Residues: CASSMRQTPRYNNYGYTF.

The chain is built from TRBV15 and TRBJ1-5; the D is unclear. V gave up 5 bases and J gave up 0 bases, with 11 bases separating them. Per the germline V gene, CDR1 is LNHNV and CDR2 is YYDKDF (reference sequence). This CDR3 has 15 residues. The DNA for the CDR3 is TGTGCCACCAGCGCGCGCACATATAGCAATCAGCCCCAGCATTTT. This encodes CATSARTYSNQPQHF.

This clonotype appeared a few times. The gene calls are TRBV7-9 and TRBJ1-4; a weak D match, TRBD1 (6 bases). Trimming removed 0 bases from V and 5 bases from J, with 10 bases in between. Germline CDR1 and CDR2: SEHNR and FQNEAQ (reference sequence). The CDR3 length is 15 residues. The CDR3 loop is CASSLAQGPNEKLFF. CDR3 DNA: TGTGCCAGCAGCTTAGCCCAGGGGCCGAATGAAAAACTGTTTTTT.

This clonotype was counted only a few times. The CDR3 nucleotides read TGCAGTGCTAGAGTTCCGGGACAGGCGCCGGGCGGGGAGCTGTTTTTT. This codes for CSARVPGQAPGGELFF. The V call is TRBV20-1, the J call TRBJ2-2; 8 bases fit TRBD1. CDR3 length equals 16 residues. The germline gives CDR1 DFQATT, CDR2 SNEGSKA (reference sequence). V lost 1 base to trimming and J lost 7 bases; unmatched junction nucleotides: 11.

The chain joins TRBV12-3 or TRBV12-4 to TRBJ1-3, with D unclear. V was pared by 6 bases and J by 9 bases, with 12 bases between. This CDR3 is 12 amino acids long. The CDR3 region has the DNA TGTGCCAGCAGAACTGGATTAAGCACCATATATTTT. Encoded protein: CASRTGLSTIYF.

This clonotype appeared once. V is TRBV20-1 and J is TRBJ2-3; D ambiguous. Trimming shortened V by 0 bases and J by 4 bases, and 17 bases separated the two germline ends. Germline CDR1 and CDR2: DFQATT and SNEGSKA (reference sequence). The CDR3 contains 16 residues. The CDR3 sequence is CSARDRRLEASDTQYF. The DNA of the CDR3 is TGCAGTGCTAGAGATCGAAGGCTAGAGGCCTCAGATACGCAGTATTTT.

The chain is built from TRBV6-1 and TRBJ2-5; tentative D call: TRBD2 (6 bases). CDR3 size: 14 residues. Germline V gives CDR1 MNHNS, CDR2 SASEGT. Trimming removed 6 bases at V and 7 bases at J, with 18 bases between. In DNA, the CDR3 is TGTGCCAGCAGCTCGGGCCTCACCGGGGGGACCCAGTACTTC. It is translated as CASSSGLTGGTQYF.

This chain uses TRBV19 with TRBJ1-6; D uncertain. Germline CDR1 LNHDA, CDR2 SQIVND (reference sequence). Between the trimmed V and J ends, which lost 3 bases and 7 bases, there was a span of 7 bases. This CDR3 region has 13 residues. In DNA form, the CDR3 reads TGTGCCAGTAGTATTGGCGGGAATTCACCCCTCCACTTT. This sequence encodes CASSIGGNSPLHF.

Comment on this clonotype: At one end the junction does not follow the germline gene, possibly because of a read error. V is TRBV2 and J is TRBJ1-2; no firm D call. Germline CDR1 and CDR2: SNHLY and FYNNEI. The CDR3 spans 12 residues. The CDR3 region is CTSSERTYGYTF. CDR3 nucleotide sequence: TGTACCAGCAGCGAAAGGACTTATGGCTACACCTTC.